Listed below are T cell receptor beta chains from one sample, sequenced in a study of T-cell reconstitution after alpha-beta-depleted transplantation in children. A single record per CDR3 protein comes from TCRdb applying MiXCR to the PCR reads. The sample includes around 450,000 distinct CDR3 sequences, 15% to 20% of them seen just once. Sequenced material: PBMCs, mostly from graft donor cells, taken 360 days after TCRalphabeta/CD19-depleted stem cell transplant. These receptors came from a boy in the first two years of life who had a stem cell transplant for Wiskott-Aldrich syndrome, so the T cells may come from the graft donor. Each CDR3 is given with its conserved first and last residue. The D gene is left open where the match is weak. The size of a clone is reported for some rows only, either as once, few or many, or as a class for expanded clones.

abundance: .; d_gene: .; v_gene: TRBV3-1; j_gene: TRBJ2-7; len: 14; CDR3aa: CASSQEGTHYEQYF; CDR3nt: TGTGCCAGCAGCCAAGAAGGTACCCACTACGAGCAGTACTTC
abundance: .; d_gene: TRBD2; v_gene: TRBV29-1; j_gene: TRBJ2-5; len: 13; CDR3aa: CSVGGGYQETQYF; CDR3nt: TGCAGCGTTGGCGGGGGGTACCAAGAGACCCAGTACTTC
abundance: few; d_gene: .; v_gene: TRBV12-3/TRBV12-4; j_gene: TRBJ2-2; len: 15; CDR3aa: CASSTPGLSTGELFF; CDR3nt: TGTGCCAGCAGTACCCCAGGGCTGAGCACCGGGGAGCTGTTTTTT
abundance: many; d_gene: TRBD2; v_gene: TRBV10-2; j_gene: TRBJ2-1; len: 16; CDR3aa: CASRIMTSGSRYEQFF; CDR3nt: TGCGCCAGCAGAATAATGACTAGCGGGAGTCGGTATGAGCAGTTCTTC
abundance: few; d_gene: TRBD1; v_gene: TRBV7-8; j_gene: TRBJ2-5; len: 18; CDR3aa: CASSSNTPGQGNQETQYF; CDR3nt: TGTGCCAGCAGCTCGAACACCCCGGGACAGGGGAACCAAGAGACCCAGTACTTC
abundance: .; d_gene: TRBD1; v_gene: TRBV12-3/TRBV12-4; j_gene: TRBJ2-4; len: 13; CDR3aa: CASSSGQRNIQYF; CDR3nt: TGTGCCAGCAGTTCGGGACAGAGAAACATTCAGTACTTC
abundance: few; d_gene: .; v_gene: TRBV14; j_gene: TRBJ1-3; len: 15; CDR3aa: CASSQDRRSGNTIYF; CDR3nt: TGTGCCAGCAGCCAAGATCGGCGCTCTGGAAACACCATATATTTT
abundance: .; d_gene: TRBD2; v_gene: TRBV5-6; j_gene: TRBJ2-1; len: 18; CDR3aa: CASSFPRDSSGAWYEQFF; CDR3nt: TGTGCCAGCAGCTTCCCCAGAGATAGTAGCGGGGCCTGGTATGAGCAGTTCTTC
abundance: many; d_gene: .; v_gene: TRBV28; j_gene: TRBJ1-5; len: 12; CDR3aa: CASSLRNQPQHF; CDR3nt: TGTGCCAGCAGTTTACGGAATCAGCCCCAGCATTTT
abundance: .; d_gene: TRBD2; v_gene: TRBV7-2; j_gene: TRBJ2-1; len: 15; CDR3aa: CASSPAGGNYNEQFF; CDR3nt: TGTGCCAGCAGCCCGGCGGGGGGTAACTACAATGAGCAGTTCTTC
abundance: .; d_gene: TRBD2; v_gene: TRBV6-5; j_gene: TRBJ2-1; len: 16; CDR3aa: CASSYSGLAVGNEQFF; CDR3nt: TGTGCCAGCAGTTATTCCGGACTAGCGGTCGGCAATGAGCAGTTCTTC
abundance: .; d_gene: .; v_gene: TRBV5-1; j_gene: TRBJ2-1; len: 16; CDR3aa: CASSQTGEGGPYEQFF; CDR3nt: TGCGCCAGCAGCCAGACGGGAGAGGGGGGCCCGTATGAGCAGTTCTTC
abundance: .; d_gene: TRBD2; v_gene: TRBV29-1; j_gene: TRBJ2-3; len: 13; CDR3aa: CSVRLAGGDTQYF; CDR3nt: TGCAGCGTTCGGCTAGCGGGAGGAGATACGCAGTATTTT
abundance: .; d_gene: .; v_gene: TRBV15; j_gene: TRBJ2-5; len: 15; CDR3aa: CATSRDPGGRETQYF; CDR3nt: TGTGCCACCAGCAGAGATCCGGGGGGCCGGGAGACCCAGTACTTC
abundance: few; d_gene: .; v_gene: TRBV24-1; j_gene: TRBJ2-5; len: 14; CDR3aa: CATSESRGKETQYF; CDR3nt: TGTGCCACCAGTGAAAGCAGGGGAAAGGAGACCCAGTACTTC
abundance: few; d_gene: TRBD2; v_gene: TRBV14; j_gene: TRBJ2-3; len: 17; CDR3aa: CASSQRGLAGSTDTQYF; CDR3nt: TGTGCCAGCAGCCAAAGGGGACTAGCGGGAAGCACAGATACGCAGTATTTT
abundance: few; d_gene: .; v_gene: TRBV7-2; j_gene: TRBJ2-7; len: 14; CDR3aa: CASSPWMGVSEQYF; CDR3nt: TGTGCCAGCAGCCCCTGGATGGGGGTTTCAGAGCAGTACTTC
abundance: many; d_gene: TRBD2; v_gene: TRBV4-2; j_gene: TRBJ2-7; len: 15; CDR3aa: CASSQRERGGYEQYF; CDR3nt: TGTGCCAGCAGCCAAAGGGAGCGGGGGGGATACGAGCAGTACTTC
abundance: few; d_gene: TRBD2; v_gene: TRBV10-3; j_gene: TRBJ2-1; len: 17; CDR3aa: CAISESRIAGVKREQFF; CDR3nt: TGTGCCATCAGTGAGTCGAGAATAGCGGGAGTCAAGCGTGAGCAGTTCTTC
abundance: few; d_gene: TRBD1; v_gene: TRBV6-1; j_gene: TRBJ2-7; len: 13; CDR3aa: CASSRRGRVEQYF; CDR3nt: TGTGCCAGCAGCCGCAGGGGGCGGGTCGAGCAGTACTTC
abundance: once; d_gene: TRBD2; v_gene: TRBV29-1; j_gene: TRBJ2-1; len: 16; CDR3aa: CSVEYQSSGSRYEQFF; CDR3nt: TGCAGCGTTGAATACCAGTCTAGCGGGAGCAGGTATGAGCAGTTCTTC
abundance: .; d_gene: TRBD2; v_gene: TRBV10-1; j_gene: TRBJ2-1; len: 16; CDR3aa: CARVGKRGSSYNEQFF; CDR3nt: TGCGCCAGAGTTGGGAAGCGGGGGAGCTCCTACAATGAGCAGTTCTTC
abundance: .; d_gene: .; v_gene: TRBV20-1; j_gene: TRBJ2-7; len: 13; CDR3aa: CSAPDPPHYEQYF; CDR3nt: TGCAGTGCCCCGGACCCCCCTCATTACGAGCAGTACTTC
abundance: .; d_gene: TRBD2; v_gene: TRBV10-2; j_gene: TRBJ2-7; len: 11; CDR3aa: CASSVGTRQYF; CDR3nt: TGCGCCAGCAGTGTCGGGACTAGGCAGTACTTC
abundance: .; d_gene: .; v_gene: TRBV4-3; j_gene: TRBJ2-1; len: 16; CDR3aa: CASSLLHGSSYNEQFF; CDR3nt: TGCGCCAGCAGCCTTTTACATGGGAGCTCCTACAATGAGCAGTTCTTC
abundance: .; d_gene: .; v_gene: TRBV4-1; j_gene: TRBJ2-1; len: 15; CDR3aa: CASSQTTNLYNEQFF; CDR3nt: TGCGCCAGCAGCCAAACGACTAATCTATACAATGAGCAGTTCTTC
abundance: few; d_gene: .; v_gene: TRBV19; j_gene: TRBJ1-6; len: 12; CDR3aa: CASSIRGSPLHF; CDR3nt: TGTGCCAGTAGTATTCGAGGTTCACCCCTCCACTTT
abundance: few; d_gene: .; v_gene: TRBV7-7; j_gene: TRBJ2-5; len: 16; CDR3aa: CASSPLPRRGEETQYF; CDR3nt: TGTGCCAGCAGCCCCCTCCCACGCAGGGGGGAAGAGACCCAGTACTTC
abundance: few; d_gene: .; v_gene: TRBV18; j_gene: TRBJ1-1; len: 15; CDR3aa: CASSPSKGPGTEAFF; CDR3nt: TGTGCCAGCTCACCTTCAAAGGGACCAGGCACTGAAGCTTTCTTT
abundance: few; d_gene: .; v_gene: TRBV5-6; j_gene: TRBJ1-4; len: 12; CDR3aa: CASSFGHEKLFF; CDR3nt: TGTGCCAGCAGCTTCGGTCATGAAAAACTGTTTTTT
abundance: .; d_gene: .; v_gene: TRBV20-1; j_gene: TRBJ1-5; len: 14; CDR3aa: CSARVGQGNQPQHF; CDR3nt: TGCAGTGCTAGAGTTGGGCAGGGCAATCAGCCCCAGCATTTT
abundance: few; d_gene: TRBD2; v_gene: TRBV10-3; j_gene: TRBJ2-2; len: 20; CDR3aa: CAIRPGLAGRGDSNTGELFF; CDR3nt: TGTGCCATCCGACCGGGACTAGCGGGGAGAGGGGATTCGAACACCGGGGAGCTGTTTTTT
abundance: .; d_gene: .; v_gene: TRBV12-3/TRBV12-4; j_gene: TRBJ1-5; len: 14; CDR3aa: CASSFGVIGQPQHF; CDR3nt: TGTGCCAGCAGTTTTGGGGTTATAGGTCAGCCCCAGCATTTT
abundance: .; d_gene: .; v_gene: TRBV27; j_gene: TRBJ2-7; len: 14; CDR3aa: CASRPKVSSYEQYF; CDR3nt: TGTGCCAGCAGACCGAAGGTAAGCTCCTACGAGCAGTACTTC
abundance: .; d_gene: .; v_gene: TRBV13; j_gene: TRBJ2-1; len: 19; CDR3aa: CASSLKGIGTSFPFNEQFF; CDR3nt: TGTGCCAGCAGCTTAAAAGGTATAGGAACTAGCTTCCCTTTCAATGAGCAGTTCTTC
abundance: .; d_gene: .; v_gene: TRBV21-1; j_gene: TRBJ2-2; len: 17; CDR3aa: CASSKRTGGSCTGELFF; CDR3nt: TGTGCCAGCAGCAAAAGGACAGGGGGTAGTTGCACCGGGGAGCTGTTTTTT
abundance: few; d_gene: TRBD2; v_gene: TRBV18; j_gene: TRBJ2-2; len: 16; CDR3aa: CASSPGLAGVAGELFF; CDR3nt: TGTGCCAGCTCACCGGGACTAGCGGGAGTAGCCGGGGAGCTGTTTTTT
abundance: few; d_gene: TRBD1; v_gene: TRBV7-9; j_gene: TRBJ2-6; len: 18; CDR3aa: CASSLRGQGRSGANVLTF; CDR3nt: TGTGCCAGCAGCTTACGAGGACAGGGGAGGTCTGGGGCCAACGTCCTGACTTTC
abundance: .; d_gene: TRBD1; v_gene: TRBV4-3; j_gene: TRBJ2-5; len: 16; CDR3aa: CASSQQAPQGLETQYF; CDR3nt: TGCGCCAGCAGCCAACAGGCCCCACAGGGGTTGGAGACCCAGTACTTC
abundance: few; d_gene: .; v_gene: TRBV4-1; j_gene: TRBJ1-2; len: 13; CDR3aa: CASSQVSVYGYTF; CDR3nt: TGCGCCAGCAGCCAAGTGTCGGTCTATGGCTACACCTTC
abundance: .; d_gene: TRBD1; v_gene: TRBV18; j_gene: TRBJ2-7; len: 15; CDR3aa: CASSPPDRGLYEQYF; CDR3nt: TGTGCCAGCTCACCGCCCGACAGGGGGCTCTACGAGCAGTACTTC
abundance: few; d_gene: TRBD2; v_gene: TRBV2; j_gene: TRBJ2-7; len: 15; CDR3aa: CASSESSGGSYEQYF; CDR3nt: TGTGCCAGCAGTGAATCTAGCGGGGGGTCCTACGAGCAGTACTTC
abundance: .; d_gene: TRBD2; v_gene: TRBV7-8; j_gene: TRBJ2-7; len: 17; CDR3aa: CASSYLAGGAEAYEQYF; CDR3nt: TGTGCCAGCAGCTACTTAGCGGGGGGGGCAGAAGCATACGAGCAGTACTTC
abundance: .; d_gene: .; v_gene: TRBV28; j_gene: TRBJ2-7; len: 14; CDR3aa: CASSFLLGDYEQYF; CDR3nt: TGTGCCAGCAGTTTTTTATTGGGGGACTACGAGCAGTACTTC
abundance: few; d_gene: .; v_gene: TRBV15; j_gene: TRBJ2-1; len: 18; CDR3aa: CATSRESPSASGYNEQFF; CDR3nt: TGTGCCACCAGCAGAGAATCCCCGTCTGCCTCGGGGTACAATGAGCAGTTCTTC
abundance: .; d_gene: TRBD1; v_gene: TRBV27; j_gene: TRBJ2-7; len: 17; CDR3aa: CASSQGPGTGVTGEQYF; CDR3nt: TGTGCCAGCAGCCAAGGTCCCGGCACAGGGGTAACTGGCGAGCAGTACTTC
abundance: few; d_gene: TRBD2; v_gene: TRBV15; j_gene: TRBJ2-5; len: 15; CDR3aa: CATSRGGGAQETQYF; CDR3nt: TGTGCCACCAGCAGAGGCGGGGGGGCACAAGAGACCCAGTACTTC
abundance: .; d_gene: .; v_gene: TRBV20-1; j_gene: TRBJ2-5; len: 13; CDR3aa: CSVAGPLQETQYF; CDR3nt: TGCAGTGTTGCCGGGCCGCTCCAAGAGACCCAGTACTTC
abundance: few; d_gene: .; v_gene: TRBV7-9; j_gene: TRBJ2-7; len: 11; CDR3aa: CASSWQYLQYF; CDR3nt: TGTGCCAGCAGCTGGCAGTATCTCCAGTACTTC
abundance: few; d_gene: TRBD1; v_gene: TRBV7-9; j_gene: TRBJ1-4; len: 14; CDR3aa: CASAAGTGDEKLFF; CDR3nt: TGTGCCAGCGCGGCCGGGACAGGGGACGAAAAACTGTTTTTT
abundance: many; d_gene: TRBD1; v_gene: TRBV4-1; j_gene: TRBJ2-5; len: 14; CDR3aa: CASSLPGGKETQYF; CDR3nt: TGCGCCAGCAGCCTTCCAGGGGGAAAAGAGACCCAGTACTTC
abundance: .; d_gene: .; v_gene: TRBV24-1; j_gene: TRBJ2-1; len: 12; CDR3aa: CATSDFGREQFF; CDR3nt: TGTGCCACCAGTGATTTTGGGCGTGAGCAGTTCTTC
abundance: .; d_gene: TRBD2; v_gene: TRBV7-8; j_gene: TRBJ2-1; len: 18; CDR3aa: CASSLVVAGGMAYNEQFF; CDR3nt: TGTGCCAGCAGCCTCGTGGTAGCGGGGGGGATGGCCTACAATGAGCAGTTCTTC
abundance: few; d_gene: .; v_gene: TRBV4-1; j_gene: TRBJ2-3; len: 11; CDR3aa: CASSYKDTQYF; CDR3nt: TGCGCCAGCAGCTATAAAGATACGCAGTATTTT
abundance: few; d_gene: TRBD1; v_gene: TRBV28; j_gene: TRBJ1-5; len: 15; CDR3aa: CASSRDSALNQPQHF; CDR3nt: TGTGCCAGCAGTCGGGACAGCGCCCTTAATCAGCCCCAGCATTTT
abundance: few; d_gene: .; v_gene: TRBV20-1; j_gene: TRBJ1-6; len: 11; CDR3aa: CSAALGLPLHF; CDR3nt: TGCAGTGCTGCTCTGGGTTTACCCCTCCACTTT
abundance: few; d_gene: TRBD2; v_gene: TRBV5-6; j_gene: TRBJ2-1; len: 17; CDR3aa: CASSLGDYLSSYNEQFF; CDR3nt: TGTGCCAGCAGCTTAGGGGACTACCTGAGCTCCTACAATGAGCAGTTCTTC